These 25 T cell receptor beta chains originate from one sample sequenced in a study of T cells after yellow fever vaccination. TCRdb re-analysed the 5' RACE reads in MiXCR, keeping a single row per CDR3 protein. The sample contains a few hundred thousand distinct CDR3 sequences, more than 3.5% of which appear only once. Material: PBMCs, obtained 15 days after the yellow fever booster vaccination. These receptors were taken from a man aged 18 to 29 who received the YFV17D yellow fever vaccine.

In this sample, this clonotype turned up many times. The chain carries TRBV7-9 and TRBJ1-2; TRBD1 might be the D (5 bases). The V gene's germline CDR1 is SEHNR and CDR2 FQNEAQ (reference sequence). The CDR3 is made up of 13 amino acids. The germline V and J ends were trimmed by 3 bases and 8 bases, with 13 bases remaining between them. CDR3 in amino acids: CASSFYDSEGYTF. Written as DNA, the CDR3 is TGTGCCAGCAGCTTCTACGACAGCGAGGGCTACACCTTC.

This clonotype was seen repeatedly, ten times or more. This chain uses TRBV9 with TRBJ2-1; D remains unclear. V was pared by 3 bases and J by 4 bases, with 11 bases between. CDR1 is SGDLS and CDR2 is YYNGEE in the germline V gene. The CDR3 has 14 residues. Here the CDR3 reads CASSGALGYNEQFF. The CDR3 DNA is TGTGCCAGCAGCGGGGCCTTGGGGTACAATGAGCAGTTCTTC.

This clonotype was found many times. The J gene is TRBJ2-1, the V gene TRBV5-1; D uncertain. The CDR3 loop spans 15 amino acids. The germline V and J ends were trimmed by 0 bases and 0 bases, with 7 bases remaining between them. CDR1 and CDR2 from the germline V gene are SGHRS and YFSETQ. CDR3 in DNA: TGCGCCAGCAGCTTGGAGGCAAACTCCTACAATGAGCAGTTCTTC. Its translation: CASSLEANSYNEQFF.

The chain links TRBV7-3 to TRBJ2-1; 13 bases fit TRBD2. Germline assignment: CDR1 SGHTA and CDR2 FQGTGA. CDR3 size: 18 residues. The trim removed 3 bases at V and 0 bases at J, leaving 5 bases unmatched. The DNA of the CDR3 is TGTGCCAGCAGCTTGGGGACTAGCGGGGCTAGCTCCTACAATGAGCAGTTCTTC. Protein product: CASSLGTSGASSYNEQFF.

At least ten counts were recorded for this clonotype. The chain joins TRBV7-2 to TRBJ1-5; D may be TRBD1 (5 bases). Trimming took 1 base from V and 3 from J, leaving 16 bases between them. CDR3 size: 17 residues. Germline V gene sequence: CDR1 SGHTA, CDR2 FQGNSA. The CDR3 protein is CASSLVVGGEFNQPQHF. Written as DNA, the CDR3 is TGTGCCAGCAGCTTAGTAGTGGGGGGGGAATTCAATCAGCCCCAGCATTTT.

In this sample, this clonotype turned up many times. The rearrangement links TRBV5-1 to TRBJ2-6, with 7 bases aligning to TRBD1. Unmatched junction bases numbered 12, after V lost 1 base and J lost 5 bases. The CDR3 is 18 residues long. In germline, CDR1 is SGHRS, CDR2 YFSETQ. The CDR3, as DNA: TGCGCCAGCAGCTTGCACAATCCCGGACAGGAGTGGGCCAACGTCCTGACTTTC. Its translation is CASSLHNPGQEWANVLTF.

This clonotype was observed at least ten times. The chain has TRBV20-1 and TRBJ2-3, with a weak D call TRBD1 (6 bases). The CDR3 runs to 15 residues. The germline V gene has CDR1 DFQATT and CDR2 SNEGSKA (reference sequence). V gave up 0 bases and J gave up 2 bases, with 12 bases separating them. As DNA, the CDR3 is TGCAGTGCTAGAGAACAGGGATGGTACACAGATACGCAGTATTTT. Translating gives CSAREQGWYTDTQYF.

This clonotype has at least ten counts. The genes are TRBV7-9 and TRBJ1-1, with D perhaps matching TRBD1 (6 bases). The CDR3 is 14 amino acids. Trimming shortened V by 5 bases and J by 5 bases, and 15 bases separated the two germline ends. CDR1 and CDR2 from the germline V gene are SEHNR and FQNEAQ (reference sequence). The CDR3 DNA is TGTGCCAGCAGCAGACCGCAGGGGTTTACTGAAGCTTTCTTT. Translated, it gives CASSRPQGFTEAFF.

The V and J genes are TRBV18 and TRBJ1-2, with TRBD1 identical over 10 bases. V gave up 1 base and J gave up 9 bases; unmatched junction bases: 8. CDR1 KGHSH and CDR2 LQKENI come from the germline V gene. The CDR3 sequence is 15 residues long. CDR3 bases: TGTGCCAGCTCACCACGGACAGGGGGAAATAATCGCTACACCTTC. As protein: CASSPRTGGNNRYTF.

In its sample, this clonotype was seen many times. This rearrangement joins TRBV5-4 to TRBJ1-4; D is undetermined. CDR1 is SGHNT and CDR2 is YYREEE in the germline V gene (reference sequence). There are 12 residues in the CDR3. V was shortened by 5 bases and J by 3 bases, with 5 bases between the two germline ends. CDR3 DNA: TGTGCCAGCAGTACAGCTAATGAAAAACTGTTTTTT. Its protein is CASSTANEKLFF.

This clonotype was counted many times. The V call is TRBV7-9, the J call TRBJ1-4; D gene ambiguous. This CDR3 is built from 13 residues. Germline V gene data show CDR1 as SEHNR and CDR2 as FQNEAQ (reference sequence). The V gene lost 7 bases and the J gene lost 5 bases, with 11 bases spanning the gap. DNA for the CDR3: TGTGCCAGCACCCAGTCGGGGAATGAAAAACTGTTTTTT. Its translation: CASTQSGNEKLFF.

This clonotype was picked up many times. The chain links TRBV7-6 to TRBJ2-2; D not resolved. V lost 2 bases to trimming and J lost 6 bases, with 16 bases between them. CDR3 length: 16 amino acids. From germline, CDR1 is SGHVS and CDR2 FNYEAQ. The CDR3 loop is CASSLNSKPRPGELFF. In DNA, the CDR3 is TGTGCCAGCAGCTTAAACTCAAAGCCCCGACCCGGGGAGCTGTTTTTT.

This clonotype was detected ten times or more. V usage is TRBV25-1 and J usage is TRBJ2-1; D possibly corresponds to TRBD1 (6 bases). The CDR3 totals 14 residues. Trimming cost V 6 bases and J 4 bases, with 13 bases left between them. Germline V gene sequence: CDR1 MGHDK, CDR2 SYGVNS. The CDR3 sequence: CASRMGADYNEQFF. For the CDR3, the DNA is TGTGCCAGCAGAATGGGGGCAGATTACAATGAGCAGTTCTTC.

This clonotype appeared many times. The chain employs TRBV5-6 and TRBJ1-6, with a possible D match to TRBD1 (5 bases). The V gene's germline CDR1 is SGHDT and CDR2 YYEEEE. There are 13 residues in the CDR3. V lost 4 bases and J 9 bases, leaving 11 bases between the germline ends. CDR3 sequence (DNA): TGTGCCAGCAGCACGGGAGGGGTTTCACCCCTCCACTTT. It codes for CASSTGGVSPLHF.

Turning to this clonotype: Sequence at one end of the junction differs from germline and may be a read error. The V gene is TRBV10-2, the J gene TRBJ2-5, with a weak D call TRBD1 (7 bases). In germline, CDR1 is WSHSY, CDR2 SAAADI. The CDR3 sequence is 15 residues long. CDR3 residues: CACSDRDWGGETQYF. Here the CDR3 DNA reads TGCGCCTGCAGCGACAGGGACTGGGGAGGAGAGACCCAGTACTTC.

On this clonotype itself: A read error may produce the germline difference seen at one junction end. The chain carries TRBV29-1 and TRBJ2-7; D not certain. Germline CDR1 reads SQVTM; CDR2 reads ANQGSEA. The CDR3 contains 13 residues. CDR3 bases: TGCAGCGTTGCTCCTGACATGAAGGGCGAGAAGTACTTC. Residues: CSVAPDMKGEKYF.

This clonotype occurred many times. The J gene is TRBJ2-2, the V gene TRBV20-1; TRBD1 aligns across 7 bases. CDR1 and CDR2 (germline): DFQATT, SNEGSKA (reference sequence). The length of the CDR3 is 13 residues. V lost 6 bases to trimming and J lost 5 bases; unmatched junction nucleotides: 6. The CDR3 loop reads CSALSRGTGELFF. Here the CDR3 DNA reads TGCAGTGCCCTGAGCAGGGGGACCGGGGAGCTGTTTTTT.

This clonotype was counted many times. The chain joins TRBV7-3 to TRBJ2-1; 10 bases are a match to TRBD2. The ends lost 5 bases at V and 2 bases at J; junction bases unmatched: 6. The CDR3 covers 16 residues. Germline V gene lookup returns CDR1 SGHTA and CDR2 FQGTGA. CDR3 protein: CASSPSGGPPYNEQFF. The CDR3 DNA follows: TGTGCCAGCAGCCCTAGCGGGGGACCTCCCTACAATGAGCAGTTCTTC.

This clonotype occurred a few times. The CDR3 nucleotides are TGTGCCAGCAGCTCCACCATACACAATCAGCCCCAGCATTTT. It translates to CASSSTIHNQPQHF. The chain employs TRBV28 and TRBJ1-5; D not certain. CDR1 and CDR2 from the germline V gene are MDHEN and SYDVKM. Trimming shortened V by 6 bases and J by 3 bases, and 12 bases separated the two germline ends. There are 14 residues in the CDR3.

The chain employs TRBV5-4 and TRBJ2-5, with D possibly matching TRBD1 (6 bases). There are 15 residues in the CDR3. CDR1 is SGHNT, CDR2 YYREEE, per germline (reference sequence). V was pared by 4 bases and J by 2 bases, with 15 bases between. CDR3 loop: CASSPGTQSQETQYF. CDR3 coding DNA: TGTGCCAGCAGCCCCGGGACACAGAGTCAAGAGACCCAGTACTTC.

This clonotype was detected only a few times. The V and J genes are TRBV5-1 and TRBJ1-2, with 11 bases matching TRBD1. The CDR3 consists of 14 residues. The germline CDR1 and CDR2 sequences are SGHRS and YFSETQ. The V gene end was trimmed by 4 bases and the J gene end by 4 bases; junction bases not matched to a gene: 3. This chain's CDR3 is CASSPGTGGYGYTF. The CDR3 nucleotides are TGCGCCAGCAGCCCCGGGACAGGGGGCTATGGCTACACCTTC.

The sample holds many counts of this clonotype. This chain uses TRBV29-1 with TRBJ2-6, with no clear D. This CDR3 has 13 residues. The V end was cut by 4 bases, the J end by 1 base, with 5 bases between. CDR1 is SQVTM, CDR2 ANQGSEA, per germline. The chain's CDR3 is CSVGQSGANVLTF. In DNA, the CDR3 is TGCAGCGTTGGTCAGTCTGGGGCCAACGTCCTGACTTTC.

The CDR3 DNA reads TGTGCCACCAGCAGATCAACCGAGAGGGCAACTAATGAAAAACTGTTTTTT. Encoded protein: CATSRSTERATNEKLFF. The chain recombines TRBV15 with TRBJ1-4; D ambiguous. Trimming removed 2 bases from V and 0 bases from J, with 13 bases in between. Germline V CDR1 and CDR2: LNHNV, YYDKDF (reference sequence). This CDR3 contains 17 residues.

There are a few counts of this clonotype. Written as DNA, the CDR3 is TGTGCCAGCAGCTTAGCCCCCAGGGGGCAAGTCGGGGAGCTGTTTTTT. Protein product: CASSLAPRGQVGELFF. The gene calls are TRBV7-8 and TRBJ2-2, with TRBD1 matching over 8 bases. Germline trimming cut 0 bases from V and 7 bases from J; bases unmatched to any gene: 7. From germline, CDR1 is SGHVS and CDR2 FQNEAQ. CDR3 length: 16 residues. The whole variable domain, filled in from reference TRBV7-8 and TRBJ2-2, reads GAGVSQSPRYKVAKRGQDVALRCDPISGHVSLFWYQQALGQGPEFLTYFQNEAQLDKSGLPSDRFFAERPEGSVSTLKIQRTQQEDSAVYLCASSLAPRGQVGELFFGEGSRLTVL.

This clonotype has at least ten counts. The rearrangement uses TRBV4-1 and TRBJ1-5; D perhaps matches TRBD1 (6 bases). This CDR3 comprises 15 residues. Per germline, CDR1 MGHRA and CDR2 YSYEKL. Trimming shortened V by 1 base and J by 4 bases, and 11 bases separated the two germline ends. This CDR3 reads CASSQVGRGNQPQHF. The CDR3 DNA reads TGCGCCAGCAGCCAAGTCGGCAGGGGTAATCAGCCCCAGCATTTT.